The clone carrying this TCR beta chain was counted at least ten times. This sample was taken from a study of patients and donors after allogeneic stem cell transplantation. Germline V gene sequence: CDR1 LGHNA, CDR2 YNFKEQ. Germline trimming cut 1 base from V and 5 bases from J; bases unmatched to any gene: 1. The CDR3 spans 16 residues. A single record per CDR3 protein comes from TCRdb applying MiXCR to the RT-PCR reads. The repertoire consists of tens of thousands of distinct CDR3 sequences, with approximately 5.2% occurring once and the leading ten covering about 2.5%. The chain employs TRBV4-2 and TRBJ2-4; TRBD2 aligns across 14 bases. Sequenced input: blood, either unsorted or a sorted T cell fraction (not recorded which). This TCR derives from a human donor who was either an allogeneic HSCT recipient or a stem cell or donor lymphocyte infusion donor (not recorded which). It is not recorded whose cells these are; they may come from a transplant donor. CDR3 bases: TGTGCCAGCAGCCAAGTGGGACTAGCGGGAGAAAACATTCAGTACTTC. Amino acids: CASSQVGLAGENIQYF.